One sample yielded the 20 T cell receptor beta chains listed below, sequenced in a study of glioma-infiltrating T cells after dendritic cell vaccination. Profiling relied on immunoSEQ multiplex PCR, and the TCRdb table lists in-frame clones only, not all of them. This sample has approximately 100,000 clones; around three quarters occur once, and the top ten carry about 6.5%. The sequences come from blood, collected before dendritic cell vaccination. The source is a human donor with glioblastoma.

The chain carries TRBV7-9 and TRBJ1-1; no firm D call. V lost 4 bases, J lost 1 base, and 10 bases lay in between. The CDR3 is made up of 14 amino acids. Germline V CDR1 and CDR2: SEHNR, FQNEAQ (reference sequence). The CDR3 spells CASSWSTANTEAFF. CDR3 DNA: TGTGCCAGCAGCTGGAGCACGGCGAACACTGAAGCTTTCTTT.

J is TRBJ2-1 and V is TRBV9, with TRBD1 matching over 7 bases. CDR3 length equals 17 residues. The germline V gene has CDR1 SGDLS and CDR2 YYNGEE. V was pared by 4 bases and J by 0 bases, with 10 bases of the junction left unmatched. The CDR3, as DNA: TGTGCCAGCAGCCCCCGAGGGACAGTGAGCTCCTACAATGAGCAGTTCTTC. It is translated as CASSPRGTVSSYNEQFF.

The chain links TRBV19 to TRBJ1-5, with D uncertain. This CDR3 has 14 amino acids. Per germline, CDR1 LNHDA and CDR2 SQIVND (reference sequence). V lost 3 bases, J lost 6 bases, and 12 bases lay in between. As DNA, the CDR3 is TGTGCCAGTAGTATGTGGGAGGTTAGTCAGCCCCAGCATTTT. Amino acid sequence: CASSMWEVSQPQHF.

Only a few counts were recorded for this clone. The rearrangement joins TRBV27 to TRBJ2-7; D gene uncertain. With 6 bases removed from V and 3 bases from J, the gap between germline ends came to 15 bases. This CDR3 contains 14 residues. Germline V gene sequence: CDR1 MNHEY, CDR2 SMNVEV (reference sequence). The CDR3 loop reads CASSRVFGGYEQYF. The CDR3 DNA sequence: TGTGCCAGCAGCCGCGTTTTTGGTGGCTACGAGCAGTACTTC.

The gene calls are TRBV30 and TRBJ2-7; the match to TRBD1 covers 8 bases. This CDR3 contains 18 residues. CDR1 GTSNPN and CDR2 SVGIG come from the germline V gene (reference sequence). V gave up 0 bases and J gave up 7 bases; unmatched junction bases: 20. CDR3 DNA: TGTGCCTGGAGTGTAAAAGCCCTCGGCAGGGGGCTATTCGGAGAGCAGTACTTC. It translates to CAWSVKALGRGLFGEQYF.

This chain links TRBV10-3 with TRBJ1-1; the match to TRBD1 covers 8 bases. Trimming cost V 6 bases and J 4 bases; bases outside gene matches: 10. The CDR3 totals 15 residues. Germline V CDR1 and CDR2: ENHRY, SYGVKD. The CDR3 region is CAISSPTGDVTEAFF. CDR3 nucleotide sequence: TGTGCCATCAGCTCACCGACAGGGGATGTCACTGAAGCTTTCTTT.

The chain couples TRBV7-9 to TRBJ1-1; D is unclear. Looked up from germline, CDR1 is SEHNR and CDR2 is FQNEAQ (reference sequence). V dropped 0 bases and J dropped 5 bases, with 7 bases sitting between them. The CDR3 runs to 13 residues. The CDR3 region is CASSLAGMTEAFF. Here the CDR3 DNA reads TGTGCCAGCAGCTTAGCGGGCATGACTGAAGCTTTCTTT.

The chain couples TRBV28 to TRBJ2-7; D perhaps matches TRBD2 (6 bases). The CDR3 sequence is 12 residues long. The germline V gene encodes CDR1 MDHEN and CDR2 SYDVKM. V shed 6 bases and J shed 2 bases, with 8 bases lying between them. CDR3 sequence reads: CASRTGAYEQYF. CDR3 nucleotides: TGTGCCAGCAGGACGGGGGCCTACGAGCAGTACTTC.

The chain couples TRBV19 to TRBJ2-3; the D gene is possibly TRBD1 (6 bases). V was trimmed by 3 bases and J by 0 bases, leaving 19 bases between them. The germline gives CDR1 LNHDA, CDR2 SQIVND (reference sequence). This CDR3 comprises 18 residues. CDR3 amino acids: CASSMGAAQHPSTDTQYF. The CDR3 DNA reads TGTGCCAGTAGTATGGGGGCAGCTCAACATCCTAGCACAGATACGCAGTATTTT.

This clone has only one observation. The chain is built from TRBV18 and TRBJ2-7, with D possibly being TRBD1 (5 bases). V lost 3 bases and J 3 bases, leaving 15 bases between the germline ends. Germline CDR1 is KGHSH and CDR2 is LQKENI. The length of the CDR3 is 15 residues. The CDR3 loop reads CASSPQGDSNYEQYF. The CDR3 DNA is TGTGCCAGCTCACCTCAGGGTGACTCAAACTACGAGCAGTACTTC.

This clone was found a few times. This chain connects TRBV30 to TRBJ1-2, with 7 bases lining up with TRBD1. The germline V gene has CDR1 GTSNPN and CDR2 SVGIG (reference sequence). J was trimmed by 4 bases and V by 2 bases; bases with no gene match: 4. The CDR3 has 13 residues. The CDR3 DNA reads TGTGCCTGGAGTTCCCCAGGGGGCTATGGCTACACCTTC. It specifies CAWSSPGGYGYTF.

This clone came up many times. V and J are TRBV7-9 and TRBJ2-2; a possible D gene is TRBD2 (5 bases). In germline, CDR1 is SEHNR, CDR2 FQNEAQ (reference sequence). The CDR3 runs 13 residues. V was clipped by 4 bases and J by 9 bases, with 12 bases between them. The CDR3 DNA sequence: TGTGCCAGCAGCTCCGGGGTCAGGCGGGAGCTGTTTTTT. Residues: CASSSGVRRELFF.

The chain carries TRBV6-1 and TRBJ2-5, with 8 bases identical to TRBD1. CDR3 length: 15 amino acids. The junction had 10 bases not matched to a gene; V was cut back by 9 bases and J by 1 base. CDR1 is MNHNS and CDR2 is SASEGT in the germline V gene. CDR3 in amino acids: CASRTRTGTQETQYF. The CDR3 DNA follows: TGTGCCAGTCGAACCAGGACAGGGACCCAAGAGACCCAGTACTTC.

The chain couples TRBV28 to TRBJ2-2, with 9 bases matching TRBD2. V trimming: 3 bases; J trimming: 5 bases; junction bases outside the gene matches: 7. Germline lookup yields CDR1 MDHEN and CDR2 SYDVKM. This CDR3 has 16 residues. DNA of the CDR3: TGTGCCAGCAGTTTGTCAATAGCGGGAGATACCGGGGAGCTGTTTTTT. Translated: CASSLSIAGDTGELFF. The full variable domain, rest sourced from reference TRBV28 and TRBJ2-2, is DVKVTQSSRYLVKRTGEKVFLECVQDMDHENMFWYRQDPGLGLRLIYFSYDVKMKEKGDIPEGYSVSREKKERFSLILESASTNQTSMYLCASSLSIAGDTGELFFGEGSRLTVL.

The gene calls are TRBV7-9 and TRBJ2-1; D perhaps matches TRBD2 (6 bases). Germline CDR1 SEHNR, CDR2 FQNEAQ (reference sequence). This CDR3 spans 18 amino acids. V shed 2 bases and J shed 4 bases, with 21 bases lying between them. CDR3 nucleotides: TGTGCCAGCAGCTTACCCCTGAAGGGCGGGAAGATTTACAATGAGCAGTTCTTC. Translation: CASSLPLKGGKIYNEQFF.

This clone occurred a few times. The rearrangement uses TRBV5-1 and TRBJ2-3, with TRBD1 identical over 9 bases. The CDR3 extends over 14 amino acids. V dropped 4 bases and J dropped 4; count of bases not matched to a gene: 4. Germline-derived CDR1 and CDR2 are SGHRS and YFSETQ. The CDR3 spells CASSLGQGSDTQYF. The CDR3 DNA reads TGCGCCAGCAGCCTGGGACAGGGTTCAGATACGCAGTATTTT.

CDR3 DNA: TGCGCCAGCAGCCGGACTAGCGGTAGACAAGAGACCCAGTACTTC. Its protein is CASSRTSGRQETQYF. The V gene is TRBV4-1, the J gene TRBJ2-5, with 10 bases identical to TRBD2. Germline assignment: CDR1 MGHRA and CDR2 YSYEKL. With 4 bases clipped from V and 2 bases from J, the junction kept 4 bases outside the gene matches. The CDR3 sequence is 15 residues long.

CDR3 nucleotides: TGTGCCTGGAGTGTACAAGGGGCAACTGGAAACACCATATATTTT. Its translation is CAWSVQGATGNTIYF. The chain is built from TRBV30 and TRBJ1-3; maybe TRBD1 (5 bases). V was pared by 0 bases and J by 2 bases, with 11 bases between. CDR1 is GTSNPN and CDR2 is SVGIG in the germline V gene (reference sequence). CDR3 length equals 15 residues.

CDR3 DNA: TGTGCCAGCAGATCCCCAGCGGGGGGGACTGAAGCTTTCTTT. Its translation: CASRSPAGGTEAFF. The chain couples TRBV6-6 to TRBJ1-1; weak D call: TRBD1 (5 bases). This CDR3 is 14 amino acids long. Between the trimmed V and J ends, which lost 6 bases and 5 bases, there was a span of 16 bases. Germline lookup yields CDR1 MNHNY and CDR2 SVGAGI (reference sequence).

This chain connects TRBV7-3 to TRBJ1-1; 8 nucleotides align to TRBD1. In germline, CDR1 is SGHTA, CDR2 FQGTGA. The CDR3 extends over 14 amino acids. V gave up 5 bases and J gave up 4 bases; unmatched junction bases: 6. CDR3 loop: CASSPQGAGTEAFF. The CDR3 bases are TGTGCCAGCAGCCCGCAGGGGGCCGGCACTGAAGCTTTCTTT. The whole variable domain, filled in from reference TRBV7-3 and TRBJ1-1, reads GAGVSQTPSNKVTEKGKYVELRCDPISGHTALYWYRQSLGQGPEFLIYFQGTGAADDSGLPNDRFFAVRPEGSVSTLKIQRTERGDSAVYLCASSPQGAGTEAFFGQGTRLTVV.